Below are 7 T cell receptor beta chains sequenced from a single sample in a study of T cell responses to AZD1222 COVID-19 vaccine. Using immunoSEQ multiplex PCR, the repertoire was profiled, and TCRdb retains in-frame clones only, with some absent. The repertoire table contains more than 110,000 clones. The specimen sequenced was peripheral blood. The receptors stem from an adult in good health.

The chain employs TRBV19 and TRBJ1-6; tentatively, D is TRBD1 (5 bases). The V end lost 7 bases, the J end lost 8 bases, and 15 bases lay between the germline ends. Germline V gives CDR1 LNHDA, CDR2 SQIVND (reference sequence). The CDR3 totals 14 residues. The CDR3 coding sequence is TGTGCCAGTAAATGGTTACCGGGGGATTCACCCCTCCACTTT. This translates into CASKWLPGDSPLHF.

The chain is built from TRBV25-1 and TRBJ2-5; no clear D. Trimming left V 6 bases short and J 5 bases short, with 7 bases between. From germline, CDR1 is MGHDK and CDR2 SYGVNS. This CDR3 spans 11 amino acids. As DNA, the CDR3 is TGTGCCAGCAGGGTTGGGGAGACCCAGTACTTC. This encodes CASRVGETQYF.

This chain connects TRBV4-3 to TRBJ1-4; maybe TRBD1 (5 bases). The germline V and J ends were trimmed by 2 bases and 6 bases, with 22 bases remaining between them. The CDR3 consists of 18 residues. Germline V CDR1 and CDR2: LGHNA, YSLEER. This chain's CDR3 is CASSQNPGTQTFHEKLFF. CDR3 DNA sequence: TGCGCCAGCAGCCAAAATCCCGGGACTCAAACCTTTCATGAAAAACTGTTTTTT.

The J gene is TRBJ2-7, the V gene TRBV2; D may match TRBD1 or TRBD2 (6 bases each). Trimming left V 2 bases short and J 5 bases short, with 16 bases between. CDR1 is SNHLY and CDR2 is FYNNEI in the germline V gene. This CDR3 is 15 amino acids long. The CDR3 reads CASSERWAGGDEQYF. Here the CDR3 DNA reads TGTGCCAGCAGTGAACGGTGGGCCGGGGGCGACGAGCAGTACTTC.

The chain employs TRBV19 and TRBJ1-1; weak D call: TRBD1 (5 bases). Germline V gene sequence: CDR1 LNHDA, CDR2 SQIVND (reference sequence). Trimming took 1 base from V and 1 from J, leaving 16 bases between them. This CDR3 contains 17 residues. Written as DNA, the CDR3 is TGTGCCAGTAGTATAGGTTTCCAGGGCAGGTCGAACACTGAAGCTTTCTTT. Its translation is CASSIGFQGRSNTEAFF.

V and J are TRBV23-1 and TRBJ2-3; D may be TRBD1 (6 bases). TRBV23-1 qualifies as an ORF whose function is uncertain. V was trimmed by 6 bases and J by 6 bases, leaving 16 bases between them. The CDR3 sequence is 14 residues long. CDR3 region: CASRSDRKRDTQYF. CDR3 coding DNA: TGCGCCAGCAGATCGGACAGAAAACGCGATACGCAGTATTTT.

The chain joins TRBV7-3 to TRBJ2-1; a possible D gene is TRBD2 (5 bases). V was shortened by 4 bases and J by 8 bases, with 12 bases between the two germline ends. CDR1 is SGHTA, CDR2 FQGTGA, per germline. This CDR3 is built from 13 residues. The CDR3 loop reads CASSWATADEQFF. In nucleotides, the CDR3 is TGTGCCAGCAGCTGGGCTACAGCGGATGAGCAGTTCTTC. The full variable domain, with the rest looked up from reference TRBV7-3 and TRBJ2-1, is GAGVSQTPSNKVTEKGKYVELRCDPISGHTALYWYRQSLGQGPEFLIYFQGTGAADDSGLPNDRFFAVRPEGSVSTLKIQRTERGDSAVYLCASSWATADEQFFGPGTRLTVL.